This entry lists 20 T cell receptor beta chains sequenced from one sample in a study of blood T cell repertoires in COVID-19. Sequenced by immunoSEQ multiplex PCR; TCRdb stores in-frame clones only, minus some. Here the sample spans almost 300,000 clones, just under 90% being singletons. The sample was peripheral blood. The receptors here all came from a woman younger than 45 with COVID-19, enrolled during active disease.

This clone was detected once. This sequence joins TRBV5-1 and TRBJ2-2; no definite D call. V was cut by 1 base and J by 5 bases, with 12 bases left in between. Per germline, CDR1 SGHRS and CDR2 YFSETQ. The CDR3 covers 15 residues. The CDR3 nucleotides read TGCGCCAGCAGCTTGTATGCAGGCAGAACCGGGGAGCTGTTTTTT. It translates to CASSLYAGRTGELFF.

This rearrangement joins TRBV2 to TRBJ2-3; 15 bases are a match to TRBD2. Germline V CDR1 and CDR2: SNHLY, FYNNEI. The J segment lost 5 bases and the V segment lost 8 bases, leaving 11 bases of the junction unmatched. The CDR3 consists of 17 residues. CDR3 residues: CASPYGLAGGPRDTQYF. The CDR3 bases are TGTGCCAGCCCCTACGGACTAGCGGGGGGGCCTAGAGATACGCAGTATTTT.

A remark on this clone: Since no conserved phenylalanine or tryptophan closes the CDR3, a read error is the likely cause. Because the CDR3's place on the DNA is in doubt, the DNA is left out and the CDR3 is given as listed by TCRdb. This chain joins TRBV7-7 and TRBJ2-7; the table gives TRBD1 as D, unverified against the DNA. The germline gives CDR1 SSHAT, CDR2 FNYEAQ (reference sequence). With termini counted, the CDR3 has 10 amino acids. CDR3 loop: CASRSRLVWL.

The J gene is TRBJ1-1, the V gene TRBV6-5; D not certain. Germline V CDR1 and CDR2: MNHEY, SVGAGI. This CDR3 region has 13 residues. V lost 8 bases and J 2 bases, leaving 12 bases between the germline ends. The CDR3 DNA follows: TGTGCCAGCGGCCTGGGCTTAAACACTGAAGCTTTCTTT. Translated, it gives CASGLGLNTEAFF.

J is TRBJ2-5 and V is TRBV7-8; D is possibly TRBD2 (5 bases). The V and J ends lost 4 bases and 0 bases respectively, with 12 bases between them. There are 15 residues in the CDR3. Germline V CDR1 and CDR2: SGHVS, FQNEAQ. The CDR3 sequence: CASSYDRTHQETQYF. CDR3 sequence (DNA): TGTGCCAGCAGCTATGATCGGACTCACCAAGAGACCCAGTACTTC.

Concerning this clone itself: Its ends do not fully match the called genes, so a read error is possible. This sequence joins TRBV4-1 and TRBJ2-7; D ambiguous. The CDR3 totals 14 residues. Germline V lookup: CDR1 MGHRA, CDR2 YSYEKL. The CDR3 region is CASGQGPRPYEQYF. In DNA form, the CDR3 reads TGCGCCAGCGGCCAAGGTCCCAGGCCCTACGAGCAGTACTTC.

The rearrangement uses TRBV19 and TRBJ2-3; possibly TRBD1 for D (6 bases). Germline V CDR1 and CDR2: LNHDA, SQIVND (reference sequence). The CDR3 covers 14 residues. V shed 4 bases and J shed 1 base, with 9 bases lying between them. The CDR3 here is CASSTGVGTDTQYF. As DNA, the CDR3 is TGTGCCAGTAGTACAGGGGTAGGCACAGATACGCAGTATTTT.

This sequence joins TRBV10-1 and TRBJ2-2, with D unresolved. The length of the CDR3 is 14 residues. CDR1 WNHNN and CDR2 SYGVQD come from the germline V gene (reference sequence). V lost 8 bases to trimming and J lost 3 bases, with 13 bases between them. The CDR3 reads CASGSKSHTGELFF. CDR3 DNA sequence: TGCGCCAGCGGTTCCAAGAGCCACACCGGGGAGCTGTTTTTT.

This chain links TRBV10-1 with TRBJ2-3; D ambiguous. Trimming stripped 7 bases from V and 3 bases from J, with 17 bases between. This CDR3 has 15 amino acids. Germline V lookup: CDR1 WNHNN, CDR2 SYGVQD (reference sequence). CDR3 nucleotides: TGCGCCAGCATTGACCAATCACACCAAACAGATACGCAGTATTTT. It yields the protein CASIDQSHQTDTQYF.

This chain connects TRBV5-1 to TRBJ2-3; possible D gene TRBD1, 5 bases. V dropped 4 bases and J dropped 7 bases, with 10 bases sitting between them. Germline CDR1 SGHRS, CDR2 YFSETQ. This CDR3 has 12 residues. The CDR3 DNA reads TGCGCCAGCAGCCCGGACATCAATACGCAGTATTTT. Residues: CASSPDINTQYF. Full variable domain (rest looked up from reference TRBV5-1 and TRBJ2-3): KAGVTQTPRYLIKTRGQQVTLSCSPISGHRSVSWYQQTPGQGLQFLFEYFSETQRNKGNFPGRFSGRQFSNSRSEMNVSTLELGDSALYLCASSPDINTQYFGPGTRLTVL.

J is TRBJ1-6 and V is TRBV10-3, with no clear D. Trimming removed 3 bases at V and 5 bases at J, with 8 bases between. Looked up from germline, CDR1 is ENHRY and CDR2 is SYGVKD. This CDR3 is 14 amino acids long. CDR3 bases: TGTGCCATCAGTGACAGCGGTAATAATTCACCCCTCCACTTT. It specifies CAISDSGNNSPLHF.

The V gene is TRBV12-3 or TRBV12-4, the J gene TRBJ2-5; TRBD2 matches 10 bases. J was trimmed by 6 bases and V by 7 bases; bases with no gene match: 5. This CDR3 is built from 13 residues. The DNA of the CDR3 is TGTGCCAGCAAAACTAGCGGGGTAAAGACCCAGTACTTC. It specifies CASKTSGVKTQYF.

The J gene is TRBJ1-2, the V gene TRBV5-6; the D gene is possibly TRBD1 (5 bases). CDR1 is SGHDT and CDR2 is YYEEEE in the germline V gene. V shed 0 bases and J shed 7 bases, with 10 bases lying between them. This CDR3 has 13 residues. The CDR3 reads CASSLAFGGGYTF. The CDR3 DNA sequence: TGTGCCAGCAGCTTGGCCTTCGGGGGTGGCTACACCTTC.

J is TRBJ2-3 and V is TRBV11-2, with a weak D call TRBD1 (6 bases). V lost 4 bases and J lost 2, with 19 bases in between. The germline gives CDR1 SGHAT, CDR2 FQNNGV. The length of the CDR3 is 17 residues. The CDR3 DNA reads TGTGCCAGCAGCTCATCCTTCTGGGGGCTAAACACAGATACGCAGTATTTT. This codes for CASSSSFWGLNTDTQYF.

This chain connects TRBV19 to TRBJ1-1; D gene uncertain. Trimming stripped 5 bases from V and 1 base from J, with 8 bases between. CDR1 LNHDA and CDR2 SQIVND come from the germline V gene (reference sequence). The CDR3 is 13 amino acids. The CDR3 DNA reads TGTGCCAGTAGTTTATCGTGGAACACTGAAGCTTTCTTT. The encoded protein is CASSLSWNTEAFF.

The chain links TRBV7-9 to TRBJ2-3, with D possibly being TRBD1 (5 bases). Germline V CDR1 and CDR2: SEHNR, FQNEAQ (reference sequence). The CDR3 is 13 amino acids. V was clipped by 0 bases and J by 6 bases, with 7 bases between them. The CDR3 loop reads CASSLAQADTQYF. CDR3 sequence (DNA): TGTGCCAGCAGCTTAGCACAGGCCGATACGCAGTATTTT.

The V gene is TRBV5-1, the J gene TRBJ2-4; D is unresolved. V was cut by 2 bases and J by 3 bases, with 12 bases left in between. Germline CDR1 SGHRS, CDR2 YFSETQ. The CDR3 length is 15 residues. This CDR3 is CASSFGGVGKNIQYF. As DNA, the CDR3 is TGCGCCAGCAGCTTTGGTGGTGTCGGCAAAAACATTCAGTACTTC.

The rearrangement links TRBV14 to TRBJ1-1; TRBD1 agrees at 8 bases. With 3 bases clipped from V and 5 bases from J, the junction kept 5 bases outside the gene matches. The CDR3 loop spans 14 amino acids. Germline CDR1 is SGHDN and CDR2 is FVKESK. The CDR3 region has the DNA TGTGCCAGCAGCCATCAGGGGGCGGGAACTGAAGCTTTCTTT. It specifies CASSHQGAGTEAFF. Drawing the rest from reference TRBV14 and TRBJ1-1, the complete variable domain is EAGVTQFPSHSVIEKGQTVTLRCDPISGHDNLYWYRRVMGKEIKFLLHFVKESKQDESGMPNNRFLAERTGGTYSTLKVQPAELEDSGVYFCASSHQGAGTEAFFGQGTRLTVV.

This chain uses TRBV27 with TRBJ1-4, with TRBD1 identical over 7 bases. The CDR3 sequence is 14 residues long. Germline CDR1 MNHEY, CDR2 SMNVEV (reference sequence). J lost 7 bases, V lost 1 base, and 3 bases had no gene match. CDR3 in amino acids: CASSLYRGSEKLFF. CDR3 DNA sequence: TGTGCCAGCAGTTTATACAGGGGAAGTGAAAAACTGTTTTTT. The full variable domain, in which reference TRBV27 and TRBJ1-4 provide the parts outside the CDR3, is EAQVTQNPRYLITVTGKKLTVTCSQNMNHEYMSWYRQDPGLGLRQIYYSMNVEVTDKGDVPEGYKVSRKEKRNFPLILESPSPNQTSLYFCASSLYRGSEKLFFGSGTQLSVL.

V is TRBV5-4 and J is TRBJ2-1, with TRBD2 identical over 7 bases. Germline values: CDR1 SGHNT, CDR2 YYREEE (reference sequence). The CDR3 spans 14 residues. Germline trimming cut 2 bases from V and 8 bases from J; bases unmatched to any gene: 7. CDR3 sequence: CASSLPGGLDEQFF. The CDR3, as DNA: TGTGCCAGCAGCTTACCCGGGGGGTTAGATGAGCAGTTCTTC.